Each of the 10 T cell receptor beta chains below was sequenced from the same sample in a study of blood T cells in healthy people across ages. The authors ran a second PCR of about 6 to 11 cycles using a sample-barcoded 5' primer and a J-beta primer mix. TCRdb re-derived calls from the 5' RACE reads in MiXCR, one entry per CDR3 protein. The sample lists 790,000 or so distinct CDR3 sequences; 46% were seen once. Sequencing input: blood. These receptors were collected from a man of 80 years or more in good health.

Note on this clonotype: A read error may account for a junction end that differs from germline. The CDR3 bases are TGTGCCAGCACCCTTGTTAACTATGGCTGCACCTTC. This translates into CASTLVNYGCTF. The rearrangement uses TRBV12-3 or TRBV12-4 and TRBJ1-2; D unclear. This CDR3 spans 12 amino acids.

The chain employs TRBV6-5 and TRBJ2-1, with D hard to call. The CDR3 spans 22 residues. Germline V CDR1 and CDR2: MNHEY, SVGAGI. Trimming pared 4 bases from V and 0 bases from J, leaving 31 bases between. As DNA, the CDR3 is TGTGCCAGCAGTTCCTCCGTGACAAGCCAGACTCCCCTTGCCTACTCCTACAATGAGCAGTTCTTC. This gives the protein CASSSSVTSQTPLAYSYNEQFF.

The chain uses TRBV20-1 and TRBJ1-6; no clear D. The CDR3 covers 16 residues. V dropped 0 bases and J dropped 0 bases, with 9 bases sitting between them. From germline, CDR1 is DFQATT and CDR2 SNEGSKA (reference sequence). CDR3 DNA: TGCAGTGCTAGAGATGAGACCAGCTCCTATAATTCACCCCTCCACTTT. This sequence encodes CSARDETSSYNSPLHF.

In its sample, this clonotype was seen a few times. The gene calls are TRBV4-2 and TRBJ2-1, with TRBD2 identical over 8 bases. Germline-derived CDR1 and CDR2 are LGHNA and YNFKEQ. Trimming cost V 6 bases and J 7 bases; bases outside gene matches: 11. This CDR3 is 15 amino acids long. DNA of the CDR3: TGTGCCAGCAGTAGATCTAGCGGGCAGCAAAATGAGCAGTTCTTC. Encoded protein: CASSRSSGQQNEQFF.

The chain is built from TRBV7-2 and TRBJ2-2, with unresolved D. Looked up from germline, CDR1 is SGHTA and CDR2 is FQGNSA. V was pared by 10 bases and J by 0 bases, with 21 bases between. The CDR3 sequence is 17 residues long. CDR3 DNA sequence: TGTGCCAACAGAGATGGTGGTGACCCAACGAACACCGGGGAGCTGTTTTTT. Protein product: CANRDGGDPTNTGELFF.

This clonotype has only one observation. The chain recombines TRBV29-1 with TRBJ1-1; D is perhaps TRBD1 (5 bases). Per the germline V gene, CDR1 is SQVTM and CDR2 is ANQGSEA. This CDR3 is 12 amino acids long. Trimming shortened V by 1 base and J by 9 bases, and 12 bases separated the two germline ends. CDR3 region: CSVEARDTKAFF. In DNA, the CDR3 is TGCAGCGTTGAAGCCAGGGATACTAAAGCTTTCTTT.

This chain connects TRBV15 to TRBJ2-5; TRBD1 aligns across 8 bases. Per the germline V gene, CDR1 is LNHNV and CDR2 is YYDKDF (reference sequence). The CDR3 runs 15 residues. Trimming took 0 bases from V and 9 from J; bases not matched to a gene: 9. CDR3 nucleotide sequence: TGTGCCACCAGCAGAGATAAGGCAGGGGGCGCGGCCCAGTACTTC. As protein: CATSRDKAGGAAQYF.

This clonotype was recorded a few times. The V gene is TRBV28, the J gene TRBJ2-5; 7 bases fit TRBD2. Germline trimming cut 4 bases from V and 7 bases from J; bases unmatched to any gene: 12. CDR1 is MDHEN, CDR2 SYDVKM, per germline. The CDR3 is 15 residues long. The CDR3 DNA follows: TGTGCCAGCAGTTCACGGACTAGAATGTCAGCGACCCAGTACTTC. Protein product: CASSSRTRMSATQYF. Together with reference TRBV28 and TRBJ2-5, the CDR3 gives the full variable domain: DVKVTQSSRYLVKRTGEKVFLECVQDMDHENMFWYRQDPGLGLRLIYFSYDVKMKEKGDIPEGYSVSREKKERFSLILESASTNQTSMYLCASSSRTRMSATQYFGPGTRLLVL.

This clonotype has more than one count but fewer than ten. The genes are TRBV5-1 and TRBJ2-5, with 15 bases aligning to TRBD2. With V trimmed by 4 bases and J by 11 bases, 12 bases remained unmatched. CDR3 size: 16 residues. The germline V gene has CDR1 SGHRS and CDR2 YFSETQ. The CDR3 loop reads CASSPGGLAGGGEQYF. CDR3 bases: TGCGCCAGCAGCCCCGGGGGACTAGCGGGAGGCGGGGAGCAGTACTTC.

This clonotype was counted at least ten times. The chain is built from TRBV29-1 and TRBJ2-1; TRBD2 is a possible D gene (6 bases). The CDR3 runs to 14 residues. V was trimmed by 6 bases and J by 7 bases, leaving 19 bases between them. CDR1 SQVTM and CDR2 ANQGSEA come from the germline V gene. CDR3 sequence (DNA): TGCAGCGTCCTGCCTCCGGGACTTCCGAATGAGCAGTTCTTC. The encoded protein is CSVLPPGLPNEQFF.